This T cell receptor beta chain was sequenced during a study of OX40 agonist ivuxolimab in advanced cancers. Across the study: With a range of about 23 to 90, age averaged approximately 55 years, and nearly 85% were male. Three dose-escalation patients had partial responses: one with hepatocellular carcinoma and two with cutaneous melanoma.

Study outcomes and limitations: The average count of expanded clones was higher among CD8+ T cells than among CD4+.

This clone has just one count. What it binds is unknown. Per germline, CDR1 SGHAT and CDR2 FQNNGV. This CDR3 comprises 14 residues. V was shortened by 5 bases and J by 9 bases, with 14 bases between the two germline ends. The data were produced by immunoSEQ multiplex PCR, yet TCRdb's version contains in-frame clones alone and is incomplete. The sample includes under 95,000 clones, around nine tenths of them seen just once. The chain carries TRBV11-2 and TRBJ1-6; D is uncertain. The receptor was derived from an adult with an advanced solid tumor such as melanoma, head and neck, liver or kidney cancer. The sample was CD4+ or CD8+ T cells sorted from blood, taken in a trial of the OX40 agonist ivuxolimab. This CDR3 is CASSRTSEGSPLHF. CDR3 DNA sequence: TGTGCCAGCAGCCGCACCTCAGAGGGTTCACCCCTCCACTTT.